These T cell receptor beta chains were read from a single sample in a study of spatial heterogeneity in lung cancer. In TCRdb, the 5' RACE reads were re-called with MiXCR into one record per CDR3 protein. The sample includes 15,000 or so distinct CDR3 sequences, 10% to 12% of them seen just once. This specimen consisted of PBMCs, obtained at surgery. These receptors came from a female donor with early-stage non-small cell lung cancer. CDR3s include the opening cysteine and the closing phenylalanine or tryptophan. A D gene is named only where the DNA matches it firmly. Clone size, where shown, is once, few, many, or a class for clones that have expanded.

clone size: few; D gene: -; V gene: TRBV6-5; J gene: TRBJ1-1; CDR3 protein: CASSYLRGDTEAFF; CDR3 DNA: TGTGCCAGCAGTTACTTGAGGGGCGACACTGAAGCTTTCTTT
clone size: many; D gene: TRBD2; V gene: TRBV27; J gene: TRBJ2-7; CDR3 protein: CASKPRGLANEQYF; CDR3 DNA: TGTGCCAGCAAGCCCCGGGGACTAGCTAACGAGCAGTACTTC
clone size: few; D gene: -; V gene: TRBV6-5; J gene: TRBJ2-3; CDR3 protein: CASSYSGPGPSTDTQYF; CDR3 DNA: TGTGCCAGCAGTTACTCAGGGCCGGGACCGAGCACAGATACGCAGTATTTT
clone size: many; D gene: -; V gene: TRBV12-3/TRBV12-4; J gene: TRBJ2-1; CDR3 protein: CASSLMGEQFF; CDR3 DNA: TGTGCCAGCAGTTTAATGGGGGAGCAGTTCTTC
clone size: few; D gene: -; V gene: TRBV5-1; J gene: TRBJ2-5; CDR3 protein: CASSGGGPETQYF; CDR3 DNA: TGCGCCAGCAGCGGAGGGGGTCCAGAGACCCAGTACTTC
clone size: many; D gene: -; V gene: TRBV20-1; J gene: TRBJ1-2; CDR3 protein: CSARVGTRPVYTF; CDR3 DNA: TGCAGTGCTAGAGTCGGGACCAGACCTGTTTACACCTTC
clone size: many; D gene: -; V gene: TRBV12-3/TRBV12-4; J gene: TRBJ2-3; CDR3 protein: CASRPGTDTQYF; CDR3 DNA: TGTGCCAGCAGGCCCGGAACGGATACGCAGTATTTT
clone size: few; D gene: TRBD2; V gene: TRBV14; J gene: TRBJ2-3; CDR3 protein: CASSRLAGLNTDTQYF; CDR3 DNA: TGTGCCAGCAGCCGACTAGCGGGATTAAACACAGATACGCAGTATTTT
clone size: -; D gene: -; V gene: TRBV11-1; J gene: TRBJ2-7; CDR3 protein: CASSYGLGGEQYF; CDR3 DNA: TGTGCCAGCAGCTATGGCCTGGGGGGTGAGCAGTACTTC
clone size: many; D gene: TRBD2; V gene: TRBV4-2; J gene: TRBJ2-3; CDR3 protein: CASSPGLAGVSTDTQYF; CDR3 DNA: TGTGCCAGCAGCCCCGGACTAGCGGGGGTTAGCACAGATACGCAGTATTTT
clone size: few; D gene: -; V gene: TRBV9; J gene: TRBJ2-3; CDR3 protein: CASSAQPDTQYF; CDR3 DNA: TGTGCCAGCAGCGCCCAGCCTGATACGCAGTATTTT
clone size: -; D gene: TRBD1; V gene: TRBV7-7; J gene: TRBJ2-1; CDR3 protein: CASSRDREDEQFF; CDR3 DNA: TGTGCTAGCAGCCGGGACAGGGAAGATGAGCAGTTCTTC
clone size: medium-sized; D gene: TRBD1; V gene: TRBV3-1; J gene: TRBJ2-7; CDR3 protein: CASRDSLSYEQYF; CDR3 DNA: TGTGCCAGCCGGGACAGCCTCTCCTACGAGCAGTACTTC
clone size: few; D gene: -; V gene: TRBV12-3/TRBV12-4; J gene: TRBJ1-2; CDR3 protein: CAQLGWDYGYTF; CDR3 DNA: TGTGCCCAGCTTGGCTGGGACTATGGCTACACCTTC
clone size: medium-sized; D gene: TRBD2; V gene: TRBV6-1; J gene: TRBJ2-1; CDR3 protein: CASSEAVAGLGNEQFF; CDR3 DNA: TGTGCCAGCAGTGAAGCCGTAGCGGGGTTGGGCAATGAGCAGTTCTTC
clone size: many; D gene: -; V gene: TRBV18; J gene: TRBJ2-1; CDR3 protein: CASSLAGLNNEQFF; CDR3 DNA: TGTGCCAGCTCCTTGGCGGGATTGAATAATGAGCAGTTCTTC
clone size: many; D gene: TRBD2; V gene: TRBV7-2; J gene: TRBJ2-5; CDR3 protein: CASSLGAGGYVETQYF; CDR3 DNA: TGTGCCAGCAGCCTCGGTGCGGGGGGCTACGTAGAGACCCAGTACTTC
clone size: many; D gene: -; V gene: TRBV6-6; J gene: TRBJ2-2; CDR3 protein: CASSYVIGINTGELFF; CDR3 DNA: TGTGCCAGCAGTTACGTTATCGGGATAAACACCGGGGAGCTGTTTTTT
clone size: -; D gene: -; V gene: TRBV4-1; J gene: TRBJ2-6; CDR3 protein: CASSQDGSPVAGANVLTF; CDR3 DNA: TGCGCCAGCAGCCAAGATGGGTCGCCCGTGGCTGGGGCCAACGTCCTGACTTTC
clone size: many; D gene: TRBD2; V gene: TRBV19; J gene: TRBJ2-1; CDR3 protein: CASSSSVLAGLSSYNEQFF; CDR3 DNA: TGTGCCAGTAGTAGTAGTGTACTAGCGGGGCTAAGCTCCTACAATGAGCAGTTCTTC
clone size: many; D gene: -; V gene: TRBV5-4; J gene: TRBJ2-5; CDR3 protein: CASSLSGDQETQYF; CDR3 DNA: TGTGCCAGCAGCTTGTCTGGCGATCAAGAGACCCAGTACTTC
clone size: many; D gene: -; V gene: TRBV7-9; J gene: TRBJ1-2; CDR3 protein: CASSLIQLNGYTF; CDR3 DNA: TGTGCCAGCAGCTTAATACAGCTAAATGGCTACACCTTC
clone size: many; D gene: -; V gene: TRBV15; J gene: TRBJ2-1; CDR3 protein: CATTAGIVEGKGEQFF; CDR3 DNA: TGTGCCACCACCGCAGGGATAGTGGAAGGGAAAGGGGAGCAGTTCTTC
clone size: -; D gene: TRBD1; V gene: TRBV5-6; J gene: TRBJ1-4; CDR3 protein: CASSLGQRNEKLFF; CDR3 DNA: TGTGCCAGCAGCCTGGGACAGCGTAATGAAAAACTGTTTTTT
clone size: -; D gene: TRBD2; V gene: TRBV20-1; J gene: TRBJ2-3; CDR3 protein: CSARNRLAGDPDTQYF; CDR3 DNA: TGCAGTGCTAGAAACCGATTAGCGGGGGACCCAGATACGCAGTATTTT
clone size: many; D gene: -; V gene: TRBV28; J gene: TRBJ2-6; CDR3 protein: CASSLYGSGANVLTF; CDR3 DNA: TGTGCCAGCAGTTTATACGGGTCTGGGGCCAACGTCCTGACTTTC
clone size: once; D gene: -; V gene: TRBV6-1; J gene: TRBJ1-5; CDR3 protein: CASNLMGRNSNQPQHF; CDR3 DNA: TGTGCCAGCAACCTAATGGGCCGGAATAGCAATCAGCCCCAGCATTTT
clone size: few; D gene: -; V gene: TRBV19; J gene: TRBJ1-6; CDR3 protein: CASTQRNNSPLHF; CDR3 DNA: TGTGCCAGTACCCAGCGAAACAATTCACCCCTCCACTTT
clone size: -; D gene: -; V gene: TRBV28; J gene: TRBJ1-2; CDR3 protein: CASSGPFYYGYTF; CDR3 DNA: TGTGCCAGCTCGGGACCTTTCTACTATGGCTACACCTTC
clone size: few; D gene: TRBD2; V gene: TRBV19; J gene: TRBJ2-2; CDR3 protein: CASSGRLAGITNTGELFF; CDR3 DNA: TGTGCCAGTAGTGGCCGACTAGCGGGGATAACGAACACCGGGGAGCTGTTTTTT
clone size: many; D gene: -; V gene: TRBV25-1; J gene: TRBJ2-7; CDR3 protein: CASSDGDIRMEQYF; CDR3 DNA: TGTGCCAGCAGTGACGGGGATATTCGTATGGAGCAGTACTTC
clone size: few; D gene: TRBD1; V gene: TRBV2; J gene: TRBJ2-5; CDR3 protein: CASSRGDRFSPSIETQYF; CDR3 DNA: TGTGCCAGCAGTCGAGGGGACAGGTTTTCCCCTTCGATCGAGACCCAGTACTTC
clone size: many; D gene: TRBD1; V gene: TRBV3-1; J gene: TRBJ2-7; CDR3 protein: CASSLQTGSHEQYF; CDR3 DNA: TGTGCCAGCAGCCTACAGACAGGGTCCCACGAGCAGTACTTC
clone size: many; D gene: -; V gene: TRBV3-1; J gene: TRBJ1-1; CDR3 protein: CASTFGPGTEAFF; CDR3 DNA: TGTGCCAGCACATTCGGACCTGGGACTGAAGCTTTCTTT
clone size: medium-sized; D gene: -; V gene: TRBV19; J gene: TRBJ1-3; CDR3 protein: CASSGSNTIYF; CDR3 DNA: TGTGCCAGTAGTGGAAGTAACACCATATATTTT
clone size: many; D gene: -; V gene: TRBV28; J gene: TRBJ1-6; CDR3 protein: CASSSEGLNSPLHF; CDR3 DNA: TGTGCCAGCAGCTCGGAGGGACTTAATTCACCCCTCCACTTT
clone size: -; D gene: TRBD1; V gene: TRBV20-1; J gene: TRBJ2-5; CDR3 protein: CSAVPGQDQETQYF; CDR3 DNA: TGCAGTGCCGTACCGGGACAGGACCAAGAGACCCAGTACTTC
clone size: -; D gene: TRBD1; V gene: TRBV6-5; J gene: TRBJ1-1; CDR3 protein: CASSLRDRITGAEAFF; CDR3 DNA: TGTGCCAGCAGTCTCCGGGACAGGATAACGGGCGCTGAAGCTTTCTTT
clone size: many; D gene: -; V gene: TRBV30; J gene: TRBJ2-3; CDR3 protein: CAWSAQSPANTQYF; CDR3 DNA: TGTGCCTGGAGTGCACAGTCCCCGGCGAATACGCAGTATTTT
clone size: -; D gene: TRBD1; V gene: TRBV29-1; J gene: TRBJ2-7; CDR3 protein: CSVEGTGAYEQYF; CDR3 DNA: TGCAGCGTTGAAGGGACAGGGGCCTACGAGCAGTACTTC
clone size: many; D gene: -; V gene: TRBV12-5; J gene: TRBJ2-2; CDR3 protein: CASGGAGRTPTGELFF; CDR3 DNA: TGTGCTAGTGGTGGGGCGGGACGGACACCCACCGGGGAGCTGTTTTTT
clone size: many; D gene: -; V gene: TRBV5-1; J gene: TRBJ2-7; CDR3 protein: CASSLGLRGFYEQYF; CDR3 DNA: TGCGCCAGCAGCTTGGGCCTTAGAGGGTTCTACGAGCAGTACTTC
clone size: -; D gene: -; V gene: TRBV3-1; J gene: TRBJ2-7; CDR3 protein: CASSPLGTGTYEQYF; CDR3 DNA: TGTGCCAGCAGCCCCCTTGGGACGGGGACCTACGAGCAGTACTTC
clone size: many; D gene: -; V gene: TRBV18; J gene: TRBJ1-3; CDR3 protein: CASSPPGVSGNTIYF; CDR3 DNA: TGTGCCAGCTCACCACCCGGGGTCTCTGGAAACACCATATATTTT
clone size: few; D gene: -; V gene: TRBV12-3/TRBV12-4; J gene: TRBJ1-6; CDR3 protein: CASSLGYSPLHF; CDR3 DNA: TGTGCCAGCAGTTTAGGGTATTCACCCCTCCACTTT